A single sample gave rise to the 8 T cell receptor beta chains below, sequenced in a study of T cell responses to AZD1222 COVID-19 vaccine (dated by TCRdb to the early 2020s). Library preparation was by the immunoSEQ multiplex PCR assay. TCRdb took over this immuneACCESS table, retaining in-frame rearrangements with V and J assigned. Such tables are incomplete; in checked studies, under half of the missing clones stem from an unresolved V gene, and the remainder is unexplained. This sample is represented by fewer than 180,000 clones; 92% of them were singletons. The biggest ten clones account for 3% to 4% of the sample. The label giving this sample's time point can be read as: about 28 days (+/-7) after the second vaccine dose. This specimen consisted of peripheral blood, obtained 28 days after the second AZD1222 dose. The receptors originated from an adult who received the AZD1222 COVID-19 vaccine.

V usage is TRBV5-1 and J usage is TRBJ1-2, with D perhaps TRBD1 (6 bases). CDR3 size: 16 residues. Looked up from germline, CDR1 is SGHRS and CDR2 is YFSETQ. V was trimmed by 0 bases and J by 3 bases, leaving 15 bases between them. CDR3 DNA: TGCGCCAGCAGCTTGGAACAGGGCCCCTCGGACTATGGCTACACCTTC. Protein sequence: CASSLEQGPSDYGYTF. The full variable domain, in which reference TRBV5-1 and TRBJ1-2 provide the parts outside the CDR3, is KAGVTQTPRYLIKTRGQQVTLSCSPISGHRSVSWYQQTPGQGLQFLFEYFSETQRNKGNFPGRFSGRQFSNSRSEMNVSTLELGDSALYLCASSLEQGPSDYGYTFGSGTRLTVV.

This clone has only one observation. The rearrangement links TRBV18 to TRBJ2-7; D is ambiguous. Germline V gene sequence: CDR1 KGHSH, CDR2 LQKENI. V lost 3 bases, J lost 5 bases, and 8 bases lay in between. The CDR3 extends over 12 amino acids. DNA of the CDR3: TGTGCCAGCTCACCGGGCTCGGACGAGCAGTACTTC. Protein sequence: CASSPGSDEQYF.

The chain links TRBV3-1 (or the pseudogene TRBV3-2) to TRBJ2-5; 7 bases match TRBD2. V shed 0 bases, J shed 2 bases, and the junction held 3 bases outside the gene matches. Germline V gene data show CDR1 as LGHDT and CDR2 as YNNKEL (reference sequence). The CDR3 runs 15 residues. The CDR3 loop is CASSQDEAGQETQYF. In DNA form, the CDR3 reads TGTGCCAGCAGCCAAGATGAAGCGGGACAAGAGACCCAGTACTTC.

This sequence joins TRBV10-1 and TRBJ2-2, with D possibly matching TRBD2 (6 bases). The CDR3 sequence is 11 residues long. Between the trimmed V and J ends, which lost 9 bases and 7 bases, there was a span of 9 bases. Germline CDR1 reads WNHNN; CDR2 reads SYGVQD (reference sequence). CDR3 DNA sequence: TGCGCCAGTTCGCGGGGCGGGGAGCTGTTTTTT. As protein: CASSRGGELFF.

This clone ranks as medium-sized (0.01 to 0.1%). The chain uses TRBV5-6 and TRBJ1-5, with 7 bases aligning to TRBD1. The CDR3 length is 14 residues. Germline CDR1 is SGHDT and CDR2 is YYEEEE. V trimming: 1 base; J trimming: 4 bases; junction bases outside the gene matches: 2. CDR3 nucleotides: TGTGCCAGCAGCTTGACAGGGGAAAATCAGCCCCAGCATTTT. Its translation: CASSLTGENQPQHF.

The gene calls are TRBV7-3 and TRBJ2-1, with TRBD2 identical over 13 bases. CDR1 and CDR2 from the germline V gene are SGHTA and FQGTGA. Trimming took 5 bases from V and 8 from J; bases not matched to a gene: 9. The CDR3 is 16 residues long. CDR3 DNA sequence: TGTGCCAGCAGCGCTCGGACTAGCGGGAGTAGTGATGAGCAGTTCTTC. Its protein is CASSARTSGSSDEQFF.

CDR3 loop: CATTIQFSYEQYF. The DNA for the CDR3 is TGTGCCACTACCATCCAATTCTCCTACGAGCAGTACTTC. The rearrangement links TRBV6-5 to TRBJ2-7; the D is unclear. V gave up 10 bases and J gave up 0 bases, with 13 bases separating them. Looked up from germline, CDR1 is MNHEY and CDR2 is SVGAGI. This CDR3 contains 13 residues.

CDR3 in DNA: TGTGCCACCAAGAACACGGGTGGGGATAGCTCCTACAATGAGCAGTTCTTC. Its protein product is CATKNTGGDSSYNEQFF. This sequence joins TRBV15 and TRBJ2-1; D call uncertain. Germline values: CDR1 LNHNV, CDR2 YYDKDF (reference sequence). The CDR3 is made up of 17 amino acids. Trimming took 7 bases from V and 0 from J, leaving 19 bases between them.